Detailed here is one TCR beta chain. The antigen is unknown. The record originates from a study of identical twins. Study-level findings and limits: Invariant MAIT and iNKT cells could partly confound zero-insertion analyses. The authors drew conclusions from cross-sectional statistical analysis rather than following the same donors.

Per the germline V gene, CDR1 is KGHDR and CDR2 is SFDVKD. With 3 bases removed from V and 0 bases from J, the gap between germline ends came to 10 bases. The CDR3 runs to 16 residues. From the 5' RACE reads, TCRdb called clonotypes with MiXCR, one entry per CDR3 protein. The table shows a few hundred thousand distinct CDR3 sequences, with 13% to 15% occurring only once. Only healthy Caucasians were enrolled as donors. These same records also appear under a second study, on yellow fever vaccine responses in identical twins.

This chain uses TRBV24-1 with TRBJ2-2; D is undetermined. This clonotype originated in a woman in her late teens or twenties in good health. Sequencing input: CD4+ T cells sorted from blood. The CDR3 coding sequence is TGTGCCACCAGTGATCACAGCGTTCCGAACACCGGGGAGCTGTTTTTT. It yields the protein CATSDHSVPNTGELFF.